These 5 T cell receptor beta chains were all obtained from the same sample, sequenced in a study of T cell repertoires in cytomegalovirus infection. TCRdb used MiXCR to reprocess the reads, holding one entry per CDR3 protein. The data show 150,000 or so distinct CDR3 sequences, 5% to 6.5% seen once. Specimen: PBMCs. These TCRs come from a human donor in good health (CMV status not recorded). Some clones in this sample may be carry-over from other donors' samples.

About this clonotype itself: Since the CDR3 does not end with the conserved phenylalanine or tryptophan, this likely comes from a read error. The chain joins TRBV27 to TRBJ1-1; D perhaps matches TRBD1 (5 bases). The V end lost 1 base, the J end lost 4 bases, and 13 bases lay between the germline ends. The V gene's germline CDR1 is MNHEY and CDR2 SMNVEV (reference sequence). CDR3 size: 15 residues. In DNA, the CDR3 is TGTGCCAGCAGTTTATACCCAGGGACGGGCACTGAAGCTTTCTTA. Amino acid sequence: CASSLYPGTGTEAFL.

Ten or more counts support this clonotype. The V and J genes are TRBV7-2 and TRBJ1-2; D perhaps matches TRBD1 (6 bases). V lost 5 bases to trimming and J lost 0 bases, with 16 bases between them. Germline V CDR1 and CDR2: SGHTA, FQGNSA. The CDR3 extends over 16 amino acids. The DNA for the CDR3 is TGTGCCAGCAGCGGCCTCGGACAGAGCGCTAACTATGGCTACACCTTC. Encoded protein: CASSGLGQSANYGYTF.

There are many counts of this clonotype. The rearrangement links TRBV20-1 to TRBJ2-7; 8 positions match TRBD1. Germline loops: CDR1 DFQATT, CDR2 SNEGSKA (reference sequence). The CDR3 has 13 amino acids. Trimming at V came to 6 bases and at J to 6 bases, leaving 10 bases not matched to a gene. Here the CDR3 DNA reads TGCAGTGCCGAACAGGGGGTAGGGGCCGAGCAGTACTTC. Its protein is CSAEQGVGAEQYF.

This clonotype has a handful of counts. V and J are TRBV5-1 and TRBJ2-7; 8 nucleotides align to TRBD1. Germline CDR1 is SGHRS and CDR2 is YFSETQ. The CDR3 spans 13 residues. Trimming at V came to 3 bases and at J to 3 bases, leaving 2 bases not matched to a gene. In DNA form, the CDR3 reads TGCGCCAGCAGCTCGGGACAGGACTACGAGCAGTACTTC. Residues: CASSSGQDYEQYF.

This clonotype appeared a few times. This rearrangement joins TRBV6-1 to TRBJ2-3, with a possible D match to TRBD2 (6 bases). This CDR3 contains 12 residues. The germline V gene encodes CDR1 MNHNS and CDR2 SASEGT. Deletions cut 10 bases from V and 4 bases from J, with 12 bases between. The CDR3 loop is CAIGLAPDTQYF. CDR3 DNA sequence: TGTGCCATCGGGCTAGCGCCAGATACGCAGTATTTT.